This TCR beta chain stems from a study of post-analysis software for immune sequencing data. Study findings and constraints: Patients showed TRBV5-6, TRBV5-1 and TRBV20-1 among roughly five TRBV segments more frequent than in controls. People with multiple sclerosis had a significantly lower normalized Chao1 diversity than controls did. Strong co-clustering by F measure was evident for samples that had been prepared in the same batch.

V shed 8 bases, J shed 6 bases, and the junction held 16 bases outside the gene matches. This CDR3 has 16 amino acids. This clonotype was seen many times. The antigen is unknown. TCR beta cDNA libraries had unique molecular identifiers. Input populations of roughly 0.85 to 11 million T cells gave rise to approximately 500,000 cDNA molecules. Using its own MiXCR run on the PCR reads, TCRdb lists one record per CDR3 protein. The sample holds roughly 170,000 distinct CDR3 sequences, approximately 30% seen once. This sequence joins TRBV12-3 or TRBV12-4 and TRBJ2-1; 7 bases fit TRBD1. What was sequenced was blood. This clonotype originated in a girl between 10 and 17 years old with multiple sclerosis. CDR3 residues: CASSLLRGPRSNEQFF. The CDR3 DNA sequence: TGTGCCAGCTCGCTTTTGAGGGGGCCCCGGTCCAATGAGCAGTTCTTC.